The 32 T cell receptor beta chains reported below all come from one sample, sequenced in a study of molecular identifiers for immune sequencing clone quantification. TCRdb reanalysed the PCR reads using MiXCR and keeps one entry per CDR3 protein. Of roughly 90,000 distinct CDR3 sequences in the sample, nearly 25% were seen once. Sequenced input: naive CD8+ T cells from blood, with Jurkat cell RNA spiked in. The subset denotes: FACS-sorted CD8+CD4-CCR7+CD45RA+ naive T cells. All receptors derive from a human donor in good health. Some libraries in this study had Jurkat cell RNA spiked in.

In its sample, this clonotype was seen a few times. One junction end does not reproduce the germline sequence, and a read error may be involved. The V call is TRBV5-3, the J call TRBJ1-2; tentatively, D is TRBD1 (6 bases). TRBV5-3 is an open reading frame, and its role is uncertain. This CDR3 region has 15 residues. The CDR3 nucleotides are TGTGCCAGCAGCTACGCGGGGGCCTGGGTCTATGGCTACACCTTC. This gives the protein CASSYAGAWVYGYTF.

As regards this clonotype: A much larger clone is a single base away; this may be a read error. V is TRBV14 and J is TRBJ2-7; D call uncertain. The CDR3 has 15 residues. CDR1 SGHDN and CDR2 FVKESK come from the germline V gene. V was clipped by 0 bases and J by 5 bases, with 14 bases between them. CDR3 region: CASSQEDRPAHEQYF. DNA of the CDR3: TGTGCCAGCAGCCAAGAAGACCGCCCAGCCCACGAGCAGTACTTC.

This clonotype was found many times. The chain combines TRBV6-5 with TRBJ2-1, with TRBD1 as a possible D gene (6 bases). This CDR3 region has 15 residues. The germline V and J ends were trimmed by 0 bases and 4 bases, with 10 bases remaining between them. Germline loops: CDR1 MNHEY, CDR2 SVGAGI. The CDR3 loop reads CASSYSSGVYNEQFF. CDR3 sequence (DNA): TGTGCCAGCAGTTACTCATCAGGGGTTTACAATGAGCAGTTCTTC.

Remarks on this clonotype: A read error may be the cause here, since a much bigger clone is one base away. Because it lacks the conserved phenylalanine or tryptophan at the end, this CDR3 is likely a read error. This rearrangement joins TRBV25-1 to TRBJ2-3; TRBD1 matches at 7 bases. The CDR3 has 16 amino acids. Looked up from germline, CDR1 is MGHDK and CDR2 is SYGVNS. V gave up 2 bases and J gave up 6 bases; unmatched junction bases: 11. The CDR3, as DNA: TGTGCCAGCAGTGAACCTCCGGGACAGAGGATGGATACGCAGTATCTT. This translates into CASSEPPGQRMDTQYL.

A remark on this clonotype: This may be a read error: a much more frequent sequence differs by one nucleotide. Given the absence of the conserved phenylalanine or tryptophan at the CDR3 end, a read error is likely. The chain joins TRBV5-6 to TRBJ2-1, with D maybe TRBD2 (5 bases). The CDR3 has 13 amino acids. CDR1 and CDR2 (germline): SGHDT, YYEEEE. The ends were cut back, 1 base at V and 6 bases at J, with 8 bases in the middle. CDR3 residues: CASSLSLANEQFY. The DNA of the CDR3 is TGTGCCAGCAGCTTGTCCCTAGCCAATGAGCAGTTCTAC.

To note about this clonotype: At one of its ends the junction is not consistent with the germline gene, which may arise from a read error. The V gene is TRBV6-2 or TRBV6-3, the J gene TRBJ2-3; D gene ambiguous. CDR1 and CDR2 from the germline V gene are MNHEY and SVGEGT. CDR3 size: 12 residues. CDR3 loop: CVSSFGHHTQYF. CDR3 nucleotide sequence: TGTGTCAGCAGTTTTGGGCATCATACGCAGTATTTT.

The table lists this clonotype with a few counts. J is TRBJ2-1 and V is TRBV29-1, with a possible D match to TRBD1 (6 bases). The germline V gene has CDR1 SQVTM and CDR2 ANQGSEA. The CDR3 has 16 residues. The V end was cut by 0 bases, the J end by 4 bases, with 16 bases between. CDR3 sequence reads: CSVEDPVQGNYNEQFF. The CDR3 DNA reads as TGCAGCGTTGAAGATCCAGTCCAGGGGAATTACAATGAGCAGTTCTTC.

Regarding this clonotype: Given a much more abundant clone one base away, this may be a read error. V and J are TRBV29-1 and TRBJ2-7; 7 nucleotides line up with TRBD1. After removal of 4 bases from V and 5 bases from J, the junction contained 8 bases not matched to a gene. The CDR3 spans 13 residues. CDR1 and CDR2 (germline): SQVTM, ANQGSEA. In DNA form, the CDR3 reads TGCAGCGTTGGGGACACAGGGGTCCACGAGCAGTACTTC. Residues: CSVGDTGVHEQYF.

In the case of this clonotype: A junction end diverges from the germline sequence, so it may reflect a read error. The CDR3 region is CSTRQLRGQDTQYF. The CDR3 region has the DNA TGCAGTACTAGACAACTCAGGGGCCAAGATACACAGTATTTT. V usage is TRBV20-1 and J usage is TRBJ2-3; the D gene is possibly TRBD1 (6 bases). CDR1 and CDR2 (germline): DFQATT, SNEGSKA (reference sequence). This CDR3 has 14 amino acids.

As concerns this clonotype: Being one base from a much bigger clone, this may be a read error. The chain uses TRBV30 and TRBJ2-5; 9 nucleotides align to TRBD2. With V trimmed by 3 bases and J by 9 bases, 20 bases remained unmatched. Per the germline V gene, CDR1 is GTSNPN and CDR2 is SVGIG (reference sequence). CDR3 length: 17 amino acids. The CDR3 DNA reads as TGTGCCTGGAGCGAGGGATTAGCGGGAGTTGATCGTGAGCCCCAGTACTTC. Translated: CAWSEGLAGVDREPQYF.

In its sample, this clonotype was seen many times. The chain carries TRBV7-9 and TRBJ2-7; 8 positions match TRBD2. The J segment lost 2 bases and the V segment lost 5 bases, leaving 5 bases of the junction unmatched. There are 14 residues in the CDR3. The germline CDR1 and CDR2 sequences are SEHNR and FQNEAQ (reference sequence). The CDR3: CASSLSGEAYEQYF. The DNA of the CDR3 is TGTGCCAGCAGCCTTAGCGGGGAAGCCTACGAGCAGTACTTC.

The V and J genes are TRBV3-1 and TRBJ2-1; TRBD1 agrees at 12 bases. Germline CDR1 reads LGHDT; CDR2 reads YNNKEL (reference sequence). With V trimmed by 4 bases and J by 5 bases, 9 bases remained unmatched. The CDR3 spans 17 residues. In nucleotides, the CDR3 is TGTGCCAGCAGCCGGGACAGGGGGCGTGTAATTCACAATGAGCAGTTCTTC. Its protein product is CASSRDRGRVIHNEQFF.

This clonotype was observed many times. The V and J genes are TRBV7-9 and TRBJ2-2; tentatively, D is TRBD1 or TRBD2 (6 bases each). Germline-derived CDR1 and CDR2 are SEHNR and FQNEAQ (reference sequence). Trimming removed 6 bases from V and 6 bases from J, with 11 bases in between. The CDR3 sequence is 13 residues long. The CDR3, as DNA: TGTGCCAGCAGGACGGGGGCGGCCGGGGAGCTGTTTTTT. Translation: CASRTGAAGELFF.

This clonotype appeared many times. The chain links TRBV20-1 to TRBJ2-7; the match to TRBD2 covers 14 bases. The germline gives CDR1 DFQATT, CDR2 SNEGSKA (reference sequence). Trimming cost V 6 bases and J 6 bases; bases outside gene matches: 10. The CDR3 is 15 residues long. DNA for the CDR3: TGCAGTGCCTCCCGGACTAGCGGGAGGTCGGGCGAGCAGTACTTC. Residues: CSASRTSGRSGEQYF.

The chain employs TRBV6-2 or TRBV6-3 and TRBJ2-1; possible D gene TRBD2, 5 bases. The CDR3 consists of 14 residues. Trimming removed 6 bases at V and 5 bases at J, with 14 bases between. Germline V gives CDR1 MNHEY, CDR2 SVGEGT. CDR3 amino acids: CASRQSGRDNEQFF. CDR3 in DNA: TGTGCCAGCAGACAATCGGGAAGGGACAATGAGCAGTTCTTC.

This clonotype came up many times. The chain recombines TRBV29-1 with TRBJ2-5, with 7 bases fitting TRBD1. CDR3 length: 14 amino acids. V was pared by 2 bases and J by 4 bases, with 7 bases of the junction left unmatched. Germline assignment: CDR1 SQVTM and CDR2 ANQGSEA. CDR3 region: CSVEPTGAPETQYF. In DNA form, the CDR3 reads TGCAGCGTTGAACCTACAGGGGCTCCAGAGACCCAGTACTTC.

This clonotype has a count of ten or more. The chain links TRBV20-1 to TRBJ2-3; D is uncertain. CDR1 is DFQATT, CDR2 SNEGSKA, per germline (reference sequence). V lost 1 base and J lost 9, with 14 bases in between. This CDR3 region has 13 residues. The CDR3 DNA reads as TGCAGTGCTAGAGTACTACTGGGTCGGACGCAGTATTTT. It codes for CSARVLLGRTQYF.

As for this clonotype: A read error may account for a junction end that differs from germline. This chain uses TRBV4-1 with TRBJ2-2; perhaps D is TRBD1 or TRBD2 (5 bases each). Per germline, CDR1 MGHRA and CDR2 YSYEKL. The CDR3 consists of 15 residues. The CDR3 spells CACSLGAPNTGELFF. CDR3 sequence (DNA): TGCGCCTGCAGCCTCGGGGCCCCGAACACCGGGGAGCTGTTTTTT.

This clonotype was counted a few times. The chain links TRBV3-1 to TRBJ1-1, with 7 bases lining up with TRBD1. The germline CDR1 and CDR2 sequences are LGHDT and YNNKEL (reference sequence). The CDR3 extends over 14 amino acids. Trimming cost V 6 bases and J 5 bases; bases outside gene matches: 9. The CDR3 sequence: CASSITGVWTEAFF. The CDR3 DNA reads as TGTGCCAGCAGTATCACAGGGGTTTGGACTGAAGCTTTCTTT. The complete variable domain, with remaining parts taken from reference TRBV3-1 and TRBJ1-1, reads DTAVSQTPKYLVTQMGNDKSIKCEQNLGHDTMYWYKQDSKKFLKIMFSYNNKELIINETVPNRFSPKSPDKAHLNLHINSLELGDSAVYFCASSITGVWTEAFFGQGTRLTVV.

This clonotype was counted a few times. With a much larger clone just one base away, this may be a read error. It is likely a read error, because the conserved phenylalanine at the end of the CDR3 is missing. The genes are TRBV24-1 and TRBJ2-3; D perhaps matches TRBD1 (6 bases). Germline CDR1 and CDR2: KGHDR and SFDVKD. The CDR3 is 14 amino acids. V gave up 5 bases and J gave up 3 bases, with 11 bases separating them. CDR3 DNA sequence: TGTGCCACCAGTGCAGGGGCTGGAACAGATACGCAGTATCTT. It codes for CATSAGAGTDTQYL.

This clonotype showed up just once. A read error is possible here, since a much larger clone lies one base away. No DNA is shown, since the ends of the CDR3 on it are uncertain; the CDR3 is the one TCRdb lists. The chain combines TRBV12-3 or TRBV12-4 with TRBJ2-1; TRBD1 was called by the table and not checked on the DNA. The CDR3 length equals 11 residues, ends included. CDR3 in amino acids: CASSFGTGAFF.

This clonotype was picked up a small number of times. The CDR3: CASSSPFYTDTQYF. The CDR3 DNA reads as TGTGCCAGCAGCTCCCCGTTCTACACAGATACGCAGTATTTT. V usage is TRBV7-9 and J usage is TRBJ2-3; D is unclear. The CDR3 runs 14 residues. V gave up 4 bases and J gave up 2 bases, with 10 bases separating them. Germline V gene sequence: CDR1 SEHNR, CDR2 FQNEAQ (reference sequence).

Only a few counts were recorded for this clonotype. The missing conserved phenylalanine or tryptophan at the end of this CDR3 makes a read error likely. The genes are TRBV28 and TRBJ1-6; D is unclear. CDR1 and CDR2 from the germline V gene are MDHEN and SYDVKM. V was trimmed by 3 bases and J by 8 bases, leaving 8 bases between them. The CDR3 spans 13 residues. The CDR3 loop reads CASSFIGDSPLHS. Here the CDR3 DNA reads TGTGCCAGCAGTTTTATAGGCGATTCACCCCTCCACTCT.

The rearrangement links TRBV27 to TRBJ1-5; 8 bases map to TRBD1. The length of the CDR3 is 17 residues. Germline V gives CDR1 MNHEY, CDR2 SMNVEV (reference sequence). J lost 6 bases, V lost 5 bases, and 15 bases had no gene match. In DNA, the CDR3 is TGTGCCAGCAGTCCCCGACTTGTTCAGGGGGCGTTTCAGCCCCAGCATTTT. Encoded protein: CASSPRLVQGAFQPQHF.

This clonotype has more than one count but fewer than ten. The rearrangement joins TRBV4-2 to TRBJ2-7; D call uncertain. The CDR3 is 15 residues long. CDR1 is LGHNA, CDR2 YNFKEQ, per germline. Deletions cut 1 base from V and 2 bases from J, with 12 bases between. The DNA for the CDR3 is TGTGCCAGCAGCCAAGCAGTATTGATTACCTACGAGCAGTACTTC. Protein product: CASSQAVLITYEQYF.

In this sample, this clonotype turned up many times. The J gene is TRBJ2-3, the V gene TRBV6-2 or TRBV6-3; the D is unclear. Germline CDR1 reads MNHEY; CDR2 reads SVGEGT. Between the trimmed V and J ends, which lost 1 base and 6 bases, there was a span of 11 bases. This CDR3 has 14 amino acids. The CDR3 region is CASSYFVDSDTQYF. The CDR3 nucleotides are TGTGCCAGCAGTTACTTTGTTGATTCGGATACGCAGTATTTT.

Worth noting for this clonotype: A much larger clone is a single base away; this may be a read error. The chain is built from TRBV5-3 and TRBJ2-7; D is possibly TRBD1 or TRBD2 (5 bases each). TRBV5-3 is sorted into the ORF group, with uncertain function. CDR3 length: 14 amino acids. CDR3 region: CASSLGVISYEQYF. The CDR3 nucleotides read TGTGCCAGCAGCTTGGGGGTCATCTCCTACGAGCAGTACTTC.

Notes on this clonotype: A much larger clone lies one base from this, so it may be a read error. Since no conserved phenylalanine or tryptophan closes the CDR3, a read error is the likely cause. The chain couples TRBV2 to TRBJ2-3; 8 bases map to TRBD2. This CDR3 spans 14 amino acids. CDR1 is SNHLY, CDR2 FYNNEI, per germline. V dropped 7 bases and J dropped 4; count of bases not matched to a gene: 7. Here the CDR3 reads CASKGLDGSDTQYL. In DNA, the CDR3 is TGTGCCAGCAAGGGACTAGACGGCTCAGATACGCAGTATCTT.

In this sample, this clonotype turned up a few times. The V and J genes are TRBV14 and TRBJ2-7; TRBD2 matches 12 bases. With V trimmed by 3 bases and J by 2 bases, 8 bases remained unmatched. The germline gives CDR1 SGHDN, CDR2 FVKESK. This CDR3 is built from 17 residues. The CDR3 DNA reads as TGTGCCAGCAGCCACGCAACTAGCGGGGGGACACCCTACGAGCAGTACTTC. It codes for CASSHATSGGTPYEQYF.

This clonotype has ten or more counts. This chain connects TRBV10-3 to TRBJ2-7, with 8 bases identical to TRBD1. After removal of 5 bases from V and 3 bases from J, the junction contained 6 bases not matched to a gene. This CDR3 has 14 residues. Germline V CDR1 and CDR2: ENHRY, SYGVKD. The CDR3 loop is CAISSGQGYYEQYF. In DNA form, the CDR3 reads TGTGCCATCAGTTCCGGACAGGGTTACTACGAGCAGTACTTC.

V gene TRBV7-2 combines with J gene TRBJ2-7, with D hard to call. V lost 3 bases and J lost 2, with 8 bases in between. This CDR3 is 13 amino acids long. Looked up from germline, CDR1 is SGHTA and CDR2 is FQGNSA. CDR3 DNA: TGTGCCAGCAGCTTTACGGCCACCTACGAGCAGTACTTC. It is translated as CASSFTATYEQYF.

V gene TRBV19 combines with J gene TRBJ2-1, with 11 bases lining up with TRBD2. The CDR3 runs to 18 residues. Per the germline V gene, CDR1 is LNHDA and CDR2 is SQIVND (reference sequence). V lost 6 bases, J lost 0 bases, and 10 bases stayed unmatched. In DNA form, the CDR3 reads TGTGCCAGTAGCCCCGATAGGGGACTAGCGGCCTCCTACAATGAGCAGTTCTTC. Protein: CASSPDRGLAASYNEQFF.